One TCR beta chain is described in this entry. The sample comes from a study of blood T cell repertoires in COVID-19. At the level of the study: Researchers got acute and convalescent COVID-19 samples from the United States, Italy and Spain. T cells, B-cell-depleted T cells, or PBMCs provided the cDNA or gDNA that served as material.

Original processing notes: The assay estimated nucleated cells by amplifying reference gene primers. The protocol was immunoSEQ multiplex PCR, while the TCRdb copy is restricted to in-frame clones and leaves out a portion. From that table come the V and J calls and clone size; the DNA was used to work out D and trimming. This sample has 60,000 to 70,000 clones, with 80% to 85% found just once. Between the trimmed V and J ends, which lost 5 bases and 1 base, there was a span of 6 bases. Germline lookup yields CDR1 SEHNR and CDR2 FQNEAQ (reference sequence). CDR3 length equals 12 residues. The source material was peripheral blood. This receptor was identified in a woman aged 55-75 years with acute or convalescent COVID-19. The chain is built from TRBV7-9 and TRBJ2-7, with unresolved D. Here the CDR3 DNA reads TGTGCCAGCAGCCCCAATTCCTACGAGCAGTACTTC. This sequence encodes CASSPNSYEQYF.